This TCR beta chain was identified in a study of early T cells in non-severe SARS-CoV-2 infection. The V gene's germline CDR1 is ENHRY and CDR2 SYGVKD. The V end was cut by 2 bases, the J end by 1 base, with 14 bases between. The CDR3 extends over 17 amino acids. TCRdb re-analysed the 5' RACE reads in MiXCR, keeping a single row per CDR3 protein. This sample yields about 58,000 distinct CDR3 sequences, of which roughly 13% are seen a single time; approximately 9.6% belongs to the top ten. The clonotype originates from an adult who was a healthcare worker with PCR-confirmed SARS-CoV-2 infection or an uninfected control (not recorded which). This chain links TRBV10-3 with TRBJ1-4, with a tentative D call TRBD1 (6 bases). Sample: whole blood. CDR3 loop: CAISEDTGTKTNEKLFF. The CDR3 bases are TGTGCCATCAGTGAGGATACAGGGACGAAAACTAATGAAAAACTGTTTTTT.